This T cell receptor beta chain emerged from a study of ipilimumab plus nivolumab after autologous stem cell transplantation. Background on the study: Both relapsed and primary refractory DLBCL were included.

This clone was recorded only once. What it recognizes is unknown. Checkpoint therapy with ipilimumab 1 mg/kg began 14 to 28 days after transplant. Patients got 3 mg/kg IV nivolumab weeks 1, 4, 7, 10, then biweekly through week 26. Regarding the study as a whole: The authors say TCR, Treg and microbiome findings warrant further study.

Assay: immunoSEQ multiplex PCR; the TCRdb copy retains only in-frame clones and omits some. The data hold 10,000 to 15,000 clones, with almost 70% observed a single time. Specimen: PBMCs, collected in a trial of ipilimumab plus nivolumab as post-transplant consolidation. The receptor comes from a male donor with diffuse large B-cell lymphoma.

The DNA for the CDR3 is TGTGCCAGCAGCCTCCATGCGGTTCAGGAGCAGTTCTTC. Its translation: CASSLHAVQEQFF. The chain recombines TRBV14 with TRBJ2-1; the D is unclear. Germline V gene lookup returns CDR1 SGHDN and CDR2 FVKESK. V lost 4 bases and J 10 bases, leaving 14 bases between the germline ends. This CDR3 comprises 13 residues.